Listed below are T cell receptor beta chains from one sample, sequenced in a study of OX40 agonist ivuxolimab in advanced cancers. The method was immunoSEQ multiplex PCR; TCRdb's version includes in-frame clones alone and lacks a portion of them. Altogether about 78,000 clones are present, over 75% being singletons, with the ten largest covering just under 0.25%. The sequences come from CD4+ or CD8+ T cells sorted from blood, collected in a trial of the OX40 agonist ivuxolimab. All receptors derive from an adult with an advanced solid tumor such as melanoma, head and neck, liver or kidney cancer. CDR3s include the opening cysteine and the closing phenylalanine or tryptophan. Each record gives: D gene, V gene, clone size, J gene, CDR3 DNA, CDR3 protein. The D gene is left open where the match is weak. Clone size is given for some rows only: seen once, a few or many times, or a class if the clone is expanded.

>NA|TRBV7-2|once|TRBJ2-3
TGTGCCAGCAGCTCAGGACAGAGCACAGATACGCAGTATTTT
CASSSGQSTDTQYF
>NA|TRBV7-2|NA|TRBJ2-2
TGTGCCAGCAGCCCCGGGCCGAACAGGGAGCTGTTTTTT
CASSPGPNRELFF
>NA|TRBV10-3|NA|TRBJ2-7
TGTGCCGGACGACTGACTGCGGCCGACGAGCAGTACTTC
CAGRLTAADEQYF
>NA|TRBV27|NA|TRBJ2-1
TGTGCCAGCAGTTTCCCCCCCGTCAATGAGCAGTTCTTC
CASSFPPVNEQFF
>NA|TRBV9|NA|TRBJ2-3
TGTGCCAGCACCCGTTACGGGAGTGTTACAGATACGCAGTATTTT
CASTRYGSVTDTQYF
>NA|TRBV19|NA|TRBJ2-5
TGTGCCAGTAGTATGGGGGCCCAGGGGCCTGACCGGGGGACCCAGTACTTC
CASSMGAQGPDRGTQYF
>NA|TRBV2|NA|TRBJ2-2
TGTGCCAGCACGGGACAGAACACCGGGGAGCTGTTTTTT
CASTGQNTGELFF
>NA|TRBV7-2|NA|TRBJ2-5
TGTGCCAGCAGCACCCCCCGGGCAGTAAAAGAGACCCAGTACTTC
CASSTPRAVKETQYF
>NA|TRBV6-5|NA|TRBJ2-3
TGTGCCAGCAGTTACTCGGACTTCACAGATACGCAGTATTTT
CASSYSDFTDTQYF
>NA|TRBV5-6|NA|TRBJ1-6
TGTGCCAGCAGCTTAAAGAAGTGGGGAAGGGCAAATTCACCCCTCCACTTT
CASSLKKWGRANSPLHF
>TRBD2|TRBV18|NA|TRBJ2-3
TGTGCCAGCTCACCAGGGGTTAGCGGAGCGGGGGATACGCAGTATTTT
CASSPGVSGAGDTQYF
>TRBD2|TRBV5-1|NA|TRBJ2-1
TGCGCCACCACAAGGGGACTAGCGGGAATGAGCTCCTACAATGAGCAGTTCTTC
CATTRGLAGMSSYNEQFF
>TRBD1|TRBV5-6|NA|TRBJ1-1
TGTGCCAGCAGCTACGGAAACAGGGGGCGTATCACTGAAGCTTTCTTT
CASSYGNRGRITEAFF
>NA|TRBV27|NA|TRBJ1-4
TGTGCCAGCAGTTTATCGCCTGGTGGACTCTTTAATGAAAAACTGTTTTTT
CASSLSPGGLFNEKLFF
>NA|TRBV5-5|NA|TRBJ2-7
TGTGCCAGCAGCTTGGCACAGGCCGACACCTACGAGCAGTACTTC
CASSLAQADTYEQYF
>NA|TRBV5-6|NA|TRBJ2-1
TGTGCCAGCAGTTTCCTGTGGGACTCCAAAACCGAGCAGTTCTTC
CASSFLWDSKTEQFF
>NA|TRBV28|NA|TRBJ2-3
TGTGCCAGCAGTCTTATGACCAACGGACAGATAACGCAGTATTTT
CASSLMTNGQITQYF
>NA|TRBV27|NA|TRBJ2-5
TGTGCCAGCAGTCAACTAGACAAGCAAGAGACCCAGTACTTC
CASSQLDKQETQYF
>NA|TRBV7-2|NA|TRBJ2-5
TGTGCCAGCAGGGAGCAAGAGACCCAGTACTTC
CASREQETQYF
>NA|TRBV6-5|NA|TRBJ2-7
TGTGCCAGCAGCCGAGGGTTTCCCTACGAGCAGTACTTC
CASSRGFPYEQYF
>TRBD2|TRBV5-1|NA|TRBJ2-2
TGCGCCAGCACCAGCGGGAGTGGAGTCGGGGAGCTGTTTTTT
CASTSGSGVGELFF
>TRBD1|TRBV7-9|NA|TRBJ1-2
TGTGCCAGCAGCCCGGGGACAGGGTTGATAACGGATGGCTACACCTTC
CASSPGTGLITDGYTF
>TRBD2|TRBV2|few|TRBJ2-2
TGTGCCAGCAGTGTTGCCAGCGGGATGTTGGCCGGGGAGCTGTTTTTT
CASSVASGMLAGELFF
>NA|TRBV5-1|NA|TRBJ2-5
TGCGCCAGCAGCTTGGGAGGGGCAGAGACCCAGTACTTC
CASSLGGAETQYF
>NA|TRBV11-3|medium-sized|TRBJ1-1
TGTGCCAGCAGCAAACGGGACTCAGAAGCTTTCTTT
CASSKRDSEAFF
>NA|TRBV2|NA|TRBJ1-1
TGTGCCAGCAGTGAGATGTGGAACACTGAAGCTTTCTTT
CASSEMWNTEAFF
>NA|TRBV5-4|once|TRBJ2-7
TGTGCCAGCAGCCCCTCGGGAGTTACCTACGAGCAGTACTTC
CASSPSGVTYEQYF
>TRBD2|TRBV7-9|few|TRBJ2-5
TGTGCCAGCAGCTCTAGCGGGAGGCAAGAGACCCAGTACTTC
CASSSSGRQETQYF
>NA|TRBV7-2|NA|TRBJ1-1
TGTGCCAGCAGCTTACCGAGGAACACTGAAGCTTTCTTT
CASSLPRNTEAFF
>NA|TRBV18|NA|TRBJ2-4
TGTGCCAGCTCACCACCGGTTAATGGGGGTGACATTCAGTACTTC
CASSPPVNGGDIQYF
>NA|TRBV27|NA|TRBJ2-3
TGTGCCAGCAGTTTAAGGCCAACCCTCCCCACAGATACGCAGTATTTT
CASSLRPTLPTDTQYF
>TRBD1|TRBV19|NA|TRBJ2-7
TGTGCCAGTAGTATTAACAGGGGGCCTTACGAGCAGTACTTC
CASSINRGPYEQYF
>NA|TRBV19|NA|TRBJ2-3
TGTGCCAGTAGTAATAGAGGGGGGAGCACAGATACGCAGTATTTT
CASSNRGGSTDTQYF
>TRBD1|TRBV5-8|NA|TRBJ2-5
TGTGCCAGCAGCTGGGGGCCCACAGGGGGCTATGAGACCCAGTACTTC
CASSWGPTGGYETQYF
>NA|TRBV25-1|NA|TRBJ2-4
TGTGCCAGCAGTGAAACTGGCTTAAACATTCAGTACTTC
CASSETGLNIQYF
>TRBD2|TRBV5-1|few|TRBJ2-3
TGCGCCAGCAGCTTGAGGGGAGGGACCGGGTACGGCACAGATACGCAGTATTTT
CASSLRGGTGYGTDTQYF
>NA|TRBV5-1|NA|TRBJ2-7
TGCGCCAGCAGCTTGGAACCTAGGGGGGACGAGCAGTACTTC
CASSLEPRGDEQYF
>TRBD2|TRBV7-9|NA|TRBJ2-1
TGTGCCAGCAGCCCGAGACTAGCGGGAAACTACAATGAGCAGTTCTTC
CASSPRLAGNYNEQFF
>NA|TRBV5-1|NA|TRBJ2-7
TGCGCCAGCAGCTTATCGTGGGAGGACGAGCAGTACTTC
CASSLSWEDEQYF
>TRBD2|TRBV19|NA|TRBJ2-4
TGTGCCAGTAATGCGGGAGTGGCCAAAAACATTCAGTACTTC
CASNAGVAKNIQYF
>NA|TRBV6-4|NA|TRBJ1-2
TGTGCCAGCAGTCCCCAGGGAGGGGACCGTTCTGGCTACACCTTC
CASSPQGGDRSGYTF